Presented here are 13 T cell receptor beta chains from one specimen sequenced in a study of blood T cell repertoires in COVID-19. Data came from immunoSEQ multiplex PCR; TCRdb stores just in-frame clones and leaves some out. Of 55,000 to 75,000 clones in the sample, about three quarters were seen once. The sequenced sample consisted of peripheral blood. These receptors all come from an elderly man with acute or convalescent COVID-19.

A single count supports this clone. At one of its ends the junction is not consistent with the germline gene, which may arise from a read error. This sequence joins TRBV3-1 (or the pseudogene TRBV3-2) and TRBJ2-2, with D possibly being TRBD2 (5 bases). This CDR3 has 14 residues. CDR1 LGHDT and CDR2 YNNKEL come from the germline V gene (reference sequence). The CDR3 reads CASSQDWRHRGAVF. Here the CDR3 DNA reads TGTGCCAGCAGCCAAGATTGGCGACACCGGGGAGCTGTTTTT.

As DNA, the CDR3 is TGCAGCGTTGTAACTTCCGGGAGGGAGACCCAGTACTTC. Its translation: CSVVTSGRETQYF. This sequence joins TRBV29-1 and TRBJ2-5, with 7 bases lining up with TRBD2. From germline, CDR1 is SQVTM and CDR2 ANQGSEA. J lost 5 bases, V lost 4 bases, and 7 bases had no gene match. The CDR3 spans 13 residues.

In this sample, this clone turned up once. The chain links TRBV9 to TRBJ2-3; D might be TRBD1 (5 bases). The CDR3 sequence is 16 residues long. Germline CDR1 is SGDLS and CDR2 is YYNGEE. Trimming cost V 0 bases and J 3 bases, with 14 bases left between them. The chain's CDR3 is CASSVEGAAETDTQYF. CDR3 nucleotide sequence: TGTGCCAGCAGCGTAGAAGGGGCGGCGGAGACAGATACGCAGTATTTT.

The chain joins TRBV30 to TRBJ2-3; TRBD2 might be the D (6 bases). Trimming took off 2 bases at V and 1 base at J, with 10 bases between the two ends. CDR3 length: 14 residues. Germline V gene sequence: CDR1 GTSNPN, CDR2 SVGIG (reference sequence). Here the CDR3 DNA reads TGTGCCTGGAGTCTGGAGGGCTGCACAGATACGCAGTATTTT. This sequence encodes CAWSLEGCTDTQYF.

The chain links TRBV7-3 to TRBJ2-3; tentatively, D is TRBD2 (5 bases). This CDR3 spans 13 amino acids. The V gene lost 5 bases and the J gene lost 6 bases, with 12 bases spanning the gap. Germline values: CDR1 SGHTA, CDR2 FQGTGA. The CDR3: CASSPASMDTQYF. In nucleotides, the CDR3 is TGTGCCAGCAGCCCCGCTAGCATGGATACGCAGTATTTT.

This clone was seen more than once but under ten times. The rearrangement uses TRBV7-9 and TRBJ2-7; the match to TRBD2 covers 7 bases. Germline V CDR1 and CDR2: SEHNR, FQNEAQ (reference sequence). The CDR3 is 14 amino acids. V was clipped by 4 bases and J by 2 bases; unmatched bases: 5. CDR3 sequence (DNA): TGTGCCAGCAGCTCCCGGGACTACACCTACGAGCAGTACTTC. Its translation: CASSSRDYTYEQYF.

This clone has a single count. The chain is built from TRBV18 and TRBJ1-4, with 10 bases matching TRBD1. The trim removed 1 base at V and 3 bases at J, leaving 5 bases unmatched. From germline, CDR1 is KGHSH and CDR2 LQKENI. CDR3 length: 17 amino acids. In DNA, the CDR3 is TGTGCCAGCTCACCACGCGGACAGGGGGAACCTAATGAAAAACTGTTTTTT. It encodes CASSPRGQGEPNEKLFF.

The J gene is TRBJ2-4, the V gene TRBV21-1; the table's D call, TRBD1, has no DNA check behind it. TRBV21-1 is reported as a pseudogene. The CDR3 loop spans 18 amino acids. The CDR3 DNA follows: TGTGCCAGCAGCAAATTCTCGACAGGTAATATAGCCAAAAACATTCAGTACTTC. Translated: CASSKFSTGNIAKNIQYF.

The chain couples TRBV9 to TRBJ2-2; D is perhaps TRBD2 (5 bases). Germline V gene lookup returns CDR1 SGDLS and CDR2 YYNGEE. The CDR3 extends over 16 amino acids. Trimming pared 2 bases from V and 3 bases from J, leaving 14 bases between. CDR3 sequence (DNA): TGTGCCAGCAGCGTGGACTCTTTGCCGCACACCGGGGAGCTGTTTTTT. The encoded protein is CASSVDSLPHTGELFF.

The chain is built from TRBV5-1 and TRBJ2-5, with TRBD2 matching over 7 bases. CDR1 SGHRS and CDR2 YFSETQ come from the germline V gene. After removal of 3 bases from V and 5 bases from J, the junction contained 7 bases not matched to a gene. The CDR3 runs 14 residues. The CDR3 loop is CASSWTSPRETQYF. The DNA for the CDR3 is TGCGCCAGCAGCTGGACTAGTCCCCGGGAGACCCAGTACTTC.

The V gene is TRBV7-2, the J gene TRBJ1-2; possibly TRBD1 for D (6 bases). The CDR3 consists of 14 residues. Germline CDR1 SGHTA, CDR2 FQGNSA. V lost 2 bases and J lost 3, with 10 bases in between. CDR3 nucleotide sequence: TGTGCCAGCAGCTTACGACGACAGGACTATGGCTACACCTTC. It yields the protein CASSLRRQDYGYTF.

CDR3 sequence reads: CASSVSGTRETQYF. For the CDR3, the DNA is TGTGCCAGCAGTGTGAGCGGGACTAGAGAGACCCAGTACTTC. The chain has TRBV28 and TRBJ2-5; 8 bases agree with TRBD2. The CDR3 has 14 amino acids. The J segment lost 4 bases and the V segment lost 5 bases, leaving 6 bases of the junction unmatched. Germline V gene lookup returns CDR1 MDHEN and CDR2 SYDVKM.

This chain joins TRBV19 and TRBJ1-4; D is possibly TRBD1 (6 bases). The ends were cut back, 10 bases at V and 8 bases at J, with 26 bases in the middle. This CDR3 comprises 16 residues. Per germline, CDR1 LNHDA and CDR2 SQIVND (reference sequence). CDR3 region: CATSGTKSIGREKLFF. As DNA, the CDR3 is TGTGCCACCTCCGGGACAAAATCCATCGGGAGGGAAAAACTGTTTTTT.